These 28 T cell receptor beta chains share one sample of origin, sequenced in a study of shared T cell receptors in the human thymus. TCRdb's copy holds only in-frame clones and misses some; the assay was immunoSEQ multiplex PCR. In the table there are 55,000 to 75,000 clones, around 96% of which are singletons. Sequencing input: thymocytes. Receptor source: a human donor.

The genes are TRBV10-2 and TRBJ2-3; D remains ambiguous. The CDR3 spans 13 residues. V was clipped by 6 bases and J by 7 bases, with 14 bases between them. The germline V gene has CDR1 WSHSY and CDR2 SAAADI. The CDR3 loop reads CASSQNAGHTQYF. In DNA, the CDR3 is TGCGCCAGCAGCCAGAACGCAGGACATACGCAGTATTTT.

This chain uses TRBV2 with TRBJ1-3, with unresolved D. The CDR3 runs 19 residues. From germline, CDR1 is SNHLY and CDR2 FYNNEI. Trimming shortened V by 7 bases and J by 0 bases, and 25 bases separated the two germline ends. CDR3 residues: CASKTPETESSYSGNTIYF. CDR3 sequence (DNA): TGTGCCAGCAAGACCCCCGAGACGGAATCCTCTTACTCTGGAAACACCATATATTTT.

The V and J genes are TRBV2 and TRBJ1-1; D perhaps matches TRBD1 (6 bases). Trimming stripped 9 bases from V and 3 bases from J, with 17 bases between. Germline assignment: CDR1 SNHLY and CDR2 FYNNEI. The CDR3 sequence is 14 residues long. CDR3 protein: CASRTGLGDTEAFF. The CDR3 DNA follows: TGTGCCAGTCGTACAGGGCTGGGGGACACTGAAGCTTTCTTT.

The chain carries TRBV28 and TRBJ2-7; no clear D. The CDR3 has 13 amino acids. Germline CDR1 reads MDHEN; CDR2 reads SYDVKM. V lost 3 bases to trimming and J lost 3 bases, with 9 bases between them. CDR3 in DNA: TGTGCCAGCAGTTTTGGTCGCTTCTACGAGCAGTACTTC. It encodes CASSFGRFYEQYF.

The V call is TRBV10-2, the J call TRBJ2-7, with a possible D match to TRBD1 (6 bases). Trimming took 7 bases from V and 5 from J, leaving 15 bases between them. The germline CDR1 and CDR2 sequences are WSHSY and SAAADI. The CDR3 extends over 13 amino acids. The CDR3 DNA reads as TGCGCCAGCACAGAACTAGGGGGAAACGAGCAGTACTTC. It is translated as CASTELGGNEQYF.

V gene TRBV27 combines with J gene TRBJ2-1; TRBD2 matches 9 bases. Looked up from germline, CDR1 is MNHEY and CDR2 is SMNVEV (reference sequence). The ends lost 4 bases at V and 3 bases at J; junction bases unmatched: 13. The CDR3 is made up of 18 amino acids. The CDR3 protein is CASSSTGPSGDYYNEQFF. In DNA form, the CDR3 reads TGTGCCAGCAGTTCCACGGGCCCTAGCGGGGATTACTACAATGAGCAGTTCTTC.

This clone was counted once. The chain carries TRBV14 and TRBJ2-1, with 7 bases fitting TRBD2. V was clipped by 0 bases and J by 8 bases; unmatched bases: 13. The CDR3 is made up of 17 amino acids. The germline V gene has CDR1 SGHDN and CDR2 FVKESK. CDR3 sequence: CASSQEGERGPRDEQFF. The DNA of the CDR3 is TGTGCCAGCAGCCAAGAGGGCGAGCGGGGTCCCCGGGATGAGCAGTTCTTC.

The J gene is TRBJ2-5, the V gene TRBV6-5, with 8 bases identical to TRBD1. The ends lost 6 bases at V and 5 bases at J; junction bases unmatched: 8. This CDR3 has 14 amino acids. CDR1 is MNHEY, CDR2 SVGAGI, per germline. In nucleotides, the CDR3 is TGTGCCAGCAGCTGGGACAGGTTCCTTGAGACCCAGTACTTC. As protein: CASSWDRFLETQYF.

V usage is TRBV5-4 and J usage is TRBJ2-7; the match to TRBD2 covers 11 bases. The V segment lost 4 bases and the J segment 2 bases; nucleotides outside the gene matches: 5. The V gene's germline CDR1 is SGHNT and CDR2 YYREEE (reference sequence). The CDR3 extends over 15 amino acids. In DNA, the CDR3 is TGTGCCAGCAGCGCCTCTAGCGGGGGGCCCTACGAGCAGTACTTC. Translated, it gives CASSASSGGPYEQYF.

This clone showed up just once. The chain employs TRBV29-1 and TRBJ2-2; TRBD2 is a possible D gene (5 bases). The length of the CDR3 is 15 residues. CDR1 is SQVTM and CDR2 is ANQGSEA in the germline V gene. V gave up 3 bases and J gave up 4 bases, with 15 bases separating them. The CDR3, as DNA: TGCAGCGTTGAGTGTCTAGCCCCAACCACCGGGGAGCTGTTTTTT. Translated: CSVECLAPTTGELFF.

The chain combines TRBV10-1 with TRBJ1-5; D is unresolved. This CDR3 contains 14 residues. Trimming shortened V by 3 bases and J by 2 bases, and 8 bases separated the two germline ends. Germline lookup yields CDR1 WNHNN and CDR2 SYGVQD (reference sequence). CDR3: CASSDFGCNQPQHF. CDR3 nucleotides: TGCGCCAGCAGTGATTTTGGGTGCAATCAGCCCCAGCATTTT.

The J gene is TRBJ2-3, the V gene TRBV7-2; D may match TRBD1 or TRBD2 (5 bases each). CDR3 length equals 15 residues. Germline lookup yields CDR1 SGHTA and CDR2 FQGNSA. Trimming removed 8 bases from V and 2 bases from J, with 17 bases in between. The CDR3 sequence is CASEKRGLNTDTQYF. The CDR3, as DNA: TGTGCCAGCGAAAAACGGGGCCTGAACACAGATACGCAGTATTTT.

The chain recombines TRBV5-1 with TRBJ1-1, with 8 nucleotides matching TRBD1. The CDR3 consists of 15 residues. The J segment lost 6 bases and the V segment lost 4 bases, leaving 11 bases of the junction unmatched. Germline-derived CDR1 and CDR2 are SGHRS and YFSETQ. This CDR3 reads CASSAPQGGVAEAFF. The CDR3 DNA reads as TGCGCCAGCAGCGCCCCACAGGGGGGGGTGGCTGAAGCTTTCTTT.

CDR3: CASSLLLDRPEETQYF. As DNA, the CDR3 is TGCGCCAGCAGCTTGTTACTGGACAGACCAGAAGAGACCCAGTACTTC. V and J are TRBV5-1 and TRBJ2-5; TRBD1 is a possible D gene (6 bases). V was pared by 1 base and J by 3 bases, with 16 bases between. CDR3 size: 16 residues. CDR1 is SGHRS and CDR2 is YFSETQ in the germline V gene.

CDR3 DNA sequence: TGCGCCAGCAGCCATCCTAGGACTAGCGCTCGGAGGGACACCGGGGAGCTGTTTTTT. This codes for CASSHPRTSARRDTGELFF. The chain links TRBV4-3 to TRBJ2-2; the match to TRBD2 covers 9 bases. V trimming: 3 bases; J trimming: 3 bases; junction bases outside the gene matches: 14. Germline V CDR1 and CDR2: LGHNA, YSLEER. The CDR3 extends over 19 amino acids.

The chain recombines TRBV18 with TRBJ1-1, with a tentative D call TRBD1 (5 bases). The CDR3 sequence is 17 residues long. Trimming left V 2 bases short and J 0 bases short, with 16 bases between. Germline CDR1 is KGHSH and CDR2 is LQKENI. The CDR3 DNA is TGTGCCAGCTCACCAGAGCTCCGGGGGGTTATGAACACTGAAGCTTTCTTT. It yields the protein CASSPELRGVMNTEAFF.

This rearrangement joins TRBV19 to TRBJ2-4; 7 bases agree with TRBD2. This CDR3 spans 14 amino acids. Trimming took 4 bases from V and 0 from J; bases not matched to a gene: 0. Per germline, CDR1 LNHDA and CDR2 SQIVND (reference sequence). CDR3 protein: CASSTSGAKNIQYF. CDR3 DNA sequence: TGTGCCAGTAGTACTAGCGGAGCCAAAAACATTCAGTACTTC.

The V call is TRBV15, the J call TRBJ2-7, with D hard to call. V was pared by 0 bases and J by 0 bases, with 9 bases between. Germline loops: CDR1 LNHNV, CDR2 YYDKDF (reference sequence). This CDR3 comprises 15 residues. The CDR3 is CATSRDRAYSYEQYF. CDR3 coding DNA: TGTGCCACCAGCAGAGATAGGGCGTACTCCTACGAGCAGTACTTC.

The rearrangement links TRBV20-1 to TRBJ2-3; D unresolved. The CDR3 consists of 10 residues. V lost 8 bases and J 4 bases, leaving 7 bases between the germline ends. Germline values: CDR1 DFQATT, CDR2 SNEGSKA (reference sequence). The CDR3 loop is CSSVADTQYF. In DNA, the CDR3 is TGCAGTTCCGTGGCAGATACGCAGTATTTT.

The chain is built from TRBV28 and TRBJ1-3, with a possible D match to TRBD1 (5 bases). Trimming took off 6 bases at V and 11 bases at J, with 23 bases between the two ends. Germline V lookup: CDR1 MDHEN, CDR2 SYDVKM. This CDR3 is built from 15 residues. This CDR3 reads CASSTVGGTGHPIYF. The CDR3 DNA follows: TGTGCCAGCAGCACCGTCGGCGGGACTGGGCACCCCATATATTTT. Full variable domain (remainder filled in from reference TRBV28 and TRBJ1-3): DVKVTQSSRYLVKRTGEKVFLECVQDMDHENMFWYRQDPGLGLRLIYFSYDVKMKEKGDIPEGYSVSREKKERFSLILESASTNQTSMYLCASSTVGGTGHPIYFGEGSWLTVV.

The chain is built from TRBV5-1 and TRBJ2-1; 13 nucleotides agree with TRBD2. Per the germline V gene, CDR1 is SGHRS and CDR2 is YFSETQ. V dropped 3 bases and J dropped 9; count of bases not matched to a gene: 12. This CDR3 has 17 amino acids. This CDR3 reads CASSSVRGLAGVGEQFF. In DNA, the CDR3 is TGCGCCAGCAGCTCAGTTCGAGGACTAGCGGGGGTAGGTGAGCAGTTCTTC.

The chain recombines TRBV6-1 with TRBJ2-7, with D unresolved. The V and J ends lost 10 bases and 5 bases respectively, with 21 bases between them. CDR3 length: 14 residues. Germline assignment: CDR1 MNHNS and CDR2 SASEGT. The CDR3 bases are TGTGCCACCCCAAGTGGGGTTGGACGGCACGAGCAGTACTTC. Translating it yields CATPSGVGRHEQYF.

This clone came up once. The chain has TRBV5-1 and TRBJ2-6; no clear D. Between the trimmed V and J ends, which lost 0 bases and 4 bases, there was a span of 20 bases. The CDR3 extends over 19 amino acids. Germline V gene lookup returns CDR1 SGHRS and CDR2 YFSETQ. CDR3 DNA sequence: TGCGCCAGCAGCTTGGGCTTCCGACCGTTTGTGGAAGGGGCCAACGTCCTGACTTTC. Its protein is CASSLGFRPFVEGANVLTF.

V is TRBV27 and J is TRBJ2-1; D unclear. There are 11 residues in the CDR3. Deletions cut 8 bases from V and 8 bases from J, with 10 bases between. Germline V CDR1 and CDR2: MNHEY, SMNVEV (reference sequence). CDR3 sequence (DNA): TGTGCCAGCGGAACGTACCATGAGCAGTTCTTC. Translated: CASGTYHEQFF.

The CDR3 nucleotides are TGTGCCTGGAGTGTTCCCGGTGAGACGGGTAACACTGAAGCTTTCTTT. Translation: CAWSVPGETGNTEAFF. V usage is TRBV30 and J usage is TRBJ1-1; D remains unclear. The CDR3 runs 16 residues. Germline values: CDR1 GTSNPN, CDR2 SVGIG (reference sequence). The V end was cut by 0 bases, the J end by 2 bases, with 16 bases between. Full variable domain (remainder filled in from reference TRBV30 and TRBJ1-1): SQTIHQWPATLVQPVGSPLSLECTVEGTSNPNLYWYRQAAGRGLQLLFYSVGIGQISSEVPQNLSASRPQDRQFILSSKKLLLSDSGFYLCAWSVPGETGNTEAFFGQGTRLTVV.

V usage is TRBV9 and J usage is TRBJ1-4, with D unclear. Trimming took off 3 bases at V and 12 bases at J, with 9 bases between the two ends. The CDR3 length is 11 residues. CDR1 SGDLS and CDR2 YYNGEE come from the germline V gene. The CDR3 region is CASSDREELFF. CDR3 bases: TGTGCCAGCAGCGACCGGGAGGAACTGTTTTTT.

The gene calls are TRBV5-4 and TRBJ2-1; perhaps TRBD2 as D (6 bases). CDR3 size: 15 residues. V was pared by 0 bases and J by 6 bases, with 13 bases between. From germline, CDR1 is SGHNT and CDR2 YYREEE (reference sequence). CDR3 bases: TGTGCCAGCAGCTTGGCAGGGTTCGGGGGCAATGAGCAGTTCTTC. Amino acids: CASSLAGFGGNEQFF. Full variable domain (rest looked up from reference TRBV5-4 and TRBJ2-1): ETGVTQSPTHLIKTRGQQVTLRCSSQSGHNTVSWYQQALGQGPQFIFQYYREEENGRGNFPPRFSGLQFPNYSSELNVNALELDDSALYLCASSLAGFGGNEQFFGPGTRLTVL.

This chain connects TRBV10-1 to TRBJ1-1; D is ambiguous. Germline V gives CDR1 WNHNN, CDR2 SYGVQD (reference sequence). CDR3 length: 14 amino acids. V lost 5 bases, J lost 0 bases, and 10 bases lay in between. The CDR3 reads CASSLVKVNTEAFF. The CDR3 coding sequence is TGCGCCAGCAGTTTAGTTAAAGTGAACACTGAAGCTTTCTTT.